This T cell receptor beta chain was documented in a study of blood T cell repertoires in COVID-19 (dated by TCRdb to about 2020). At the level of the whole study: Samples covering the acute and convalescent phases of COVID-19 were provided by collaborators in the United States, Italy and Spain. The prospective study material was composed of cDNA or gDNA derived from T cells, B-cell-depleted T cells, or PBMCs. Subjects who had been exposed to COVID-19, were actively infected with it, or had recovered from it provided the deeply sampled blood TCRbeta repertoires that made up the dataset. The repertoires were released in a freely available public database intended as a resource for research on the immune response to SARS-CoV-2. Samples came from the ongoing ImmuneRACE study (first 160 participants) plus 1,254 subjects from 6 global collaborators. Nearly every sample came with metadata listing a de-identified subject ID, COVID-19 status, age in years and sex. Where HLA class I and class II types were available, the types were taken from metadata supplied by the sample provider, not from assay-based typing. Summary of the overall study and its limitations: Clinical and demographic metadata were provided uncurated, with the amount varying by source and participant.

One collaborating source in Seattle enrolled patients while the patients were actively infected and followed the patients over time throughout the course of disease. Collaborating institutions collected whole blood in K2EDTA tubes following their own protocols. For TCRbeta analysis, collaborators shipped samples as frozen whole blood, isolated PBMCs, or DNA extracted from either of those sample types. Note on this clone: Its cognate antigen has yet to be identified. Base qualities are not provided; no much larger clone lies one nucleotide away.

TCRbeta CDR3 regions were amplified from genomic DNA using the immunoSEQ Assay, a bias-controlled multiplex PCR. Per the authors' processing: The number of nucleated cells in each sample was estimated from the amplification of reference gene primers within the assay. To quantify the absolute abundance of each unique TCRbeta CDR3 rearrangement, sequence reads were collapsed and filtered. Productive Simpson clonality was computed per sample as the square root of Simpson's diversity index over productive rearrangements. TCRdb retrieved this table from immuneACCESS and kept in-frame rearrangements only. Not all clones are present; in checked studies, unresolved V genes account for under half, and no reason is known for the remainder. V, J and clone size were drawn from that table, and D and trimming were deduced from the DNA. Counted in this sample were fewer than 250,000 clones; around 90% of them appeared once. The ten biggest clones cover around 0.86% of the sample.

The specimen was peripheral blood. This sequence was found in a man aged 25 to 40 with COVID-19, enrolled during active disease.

CDR3 protein: CASSPQGTSGGAGELFF. The DNA reads as follows: TGCGCCAGCAGCCCTCAAGGGACAAGCGGGGGGGCCGGGGAGCTGTTTTTT. The V and J segments used are TRBV5-1 and TRBJ2-2, and 10 junctional nucleotides match TRBD2. The germline V gene encodes CDR1 SGHRS and CDR2 YFSETQ. Measured from the cysteine to the phenylalanine, the CDR3 is 17 residues long. Here the CDR3 DNA is all that survives: 51 bases in frame from base 1. Trimming takes 4 bases off V and 6 bases off J; junction bases not matched to a gene: 12.